This T cell receptor beta chain was sequenced during a study of liver allograft versus peripheral blood T cells. Background on the study: Transplanted livers held T cell receptor repertoires, and these were compared with repertoires in recipients' peripheral blood. Study-wide findings and caveats: Repertoires found inside liver allografts reportedly differed from T cell receptor repertoires in peripheral blood.

This clonotype is judged medium-sized. Its antigen is unknown. Each CDR3 protein is one row after TCRdb ran MiXCR on the reads. Here the sample spans over 9,000 distinct CDR3 sequences, 18% being singletons. The germline V and J ends were trimmed by 5 bases and 9 bases, with 14 bases remaining between them. Germline assignment: CDR1 MNHEY and CDR2 SVGAGI. The CDR3 runs 14 residues. The chain is built from TRBV6-5 and TRBJ1-6, with TRBD1 as a possible D gene (5 bases). The TCR was taken from a human patient who had a liver transplant. Some T cells may possibly be graft donor cells. CDR3 region: CASSEARGISPLHF. The CDR3 coding sequence is TGTGCCAGCAGTGAAGCGAGGGGAATTTCACCCCTCCACTTT.